This passage covers 3 T cell receptor beta chains from one sample sequenced in a study of PD-1 blockade in mismatch repair-deficient tumors. Assay used: immunoSEQ multiplex PCR; TCRdb lists only in-frame clones, some missing. This sample has approximately 100,000 clones, with 82% found just once. This specimen was peripheral blood, taken approximately 35 weeks after starting pembrolizumab. The source of these receptors is an adult with mismatch repair-deficient cancer.

V and J are TRBV7-2 and TRBJ2-7; tentatively, D is TRBD2 (6 bases). This CDR3 region has 13 residues. Germline CDR1 reads SGHTA; CDR2 reads FQGNSA. V lost 3 bases, J lost 4 bases, and 10 bases lay in between. CDR3 in amino acids: CASSFPSDYEQYF. The DNA of the CDR3 is TGTGCCAGCAGCTTCCCTAGCGATTACGAGCAGTACTTC. The whole variable domain, remainder taken from reference TRBV7-2 and TRBJ2-7, is GAGVSQSPSNKVTEKGKDVELRCDPISGHTALYWYRQSLGQGLEFLIYFQGNSAPDKSGLPSDRFSAERTGGSVSTLTIQRTQQEDSAVYLCASSFPSDYEQYFGPGTRLTVT.

The rearrangement joins TRBV4-1 to TRBJ2-7, with 15 bases lining up with TRBD2. The CDR3 runs to 16 residues. Germline V gives CDR1 MGHRA, CDR2 YSYEKL. V gave up 4 bases and J gave up 6 bases; unmatched junction bases: 7. CDR3 in amino acids: CASSPPGLAGGGEQYF. The CDR3 DNA is TGCGCCAGCAGCCCCCCAGGACTAGCGGGAGGGGGCGAGCAGTACTTC.

This chain uses TRBV27 with TRBJ2-2, with 10 positions matching TRBD2. The CDR3 extends over 19 amino acids. V lost 6 bases and J lost 2; bases outside the gene matches: 15. Germline assignment: CDR1 MNHEY and CDR2 SMNVEV (reference sequence). The CDR3 region has the DNA TGTGCCAGCAGGCCCCTTGTGGCTAGCGGGAGTAACAACACCGGGGAGCTGTTTTTT. It is translated as CASRPLVASGSNNTGELFF.